The clone carrying this T cell receptor (beta chain) was seen only a few times. For the second PCR, which ran for about 6 to 12 cycles, a sample-barcoded 5' primer and a J-beta primer mix were used. A template-switch adaptor that had 12 random nucleotides put a tag on each cDNA molecule. TCRdb processed the 5' RACE reads anew with MiXCR; each CDR3 protein has one entry. This sample has 1.5 million to 2 million distinct CDR3 sequences, with 49% found just once. This specimen comes from a study of blood T cells in healthy people across ages. About the research overall: Template switching picked up about one barcoded beta molecule for each two T cells.

V was shortened by 3 bases and J by 2 bases, with 8 bases between the two germline ends. This CDR3 is built from 12 residues. Germline CDR1 DFQATT, CDR2 SNEGSKA (reference sequence). Peripheral blood from each donor was collected in a volume of approximately 10 milliliters. The TCR was taken from a woman aged 40 to 49 in good health. V gene TRBV20-1 combines with J gene TRBJ2-7; D gene uncertain. The source material was blood. The CDR3 DNA is TGCAGTGCTAGGGCTTCTCCCTACGAGCAGTACTTC. Translation gives CSARASPYEQYF.